This T cell receptor beta chain was recorded in a study of blood T cell repertoires in COVID-19. Study-wide context: From the United States, Italy and Spain came samples of acute and convalescent COVID-19. The analysed material was cDNA or gDNA that came from T cells, B-cell-depleted T cells, or PBMCs.

Authors' analysis steps: Amplifying reference gene primers gave estimates of nucleated cell counts. The repertoire was sequenced with immunoSEQ multiplex PCR; TCRdb's copy has only in-frame clones and lacks some. V and J calls and clone size are those listed in that table; D and trimming were worked out from the DNA. The data contain 300,000 or so clones, more than 75% of them singletons. CDR3 length equals 16 residues. The germline V gene has CDR1 SGHRS and CDR2 YFSETQ. The V end lost 5 bases, the J end lost 1 base, and 16 bases lay between the germline ends. The clonotype originates from a man between 70 and 80 years old with acute or convalescent COVID-19. The specimen sequenced was peripheral blood. The rearrangement links TRBV5-1 to TRBJ2-1, with a tentative D call TRBD1 (6 bases). CDR3 sequence reads: CASSPAGTRSYNEQFF. The CDR3 DNA sequence: TGCGCCAGCAGTCCAGCCGGGACACGATCCTACAATGAGCAGTTCTTC.